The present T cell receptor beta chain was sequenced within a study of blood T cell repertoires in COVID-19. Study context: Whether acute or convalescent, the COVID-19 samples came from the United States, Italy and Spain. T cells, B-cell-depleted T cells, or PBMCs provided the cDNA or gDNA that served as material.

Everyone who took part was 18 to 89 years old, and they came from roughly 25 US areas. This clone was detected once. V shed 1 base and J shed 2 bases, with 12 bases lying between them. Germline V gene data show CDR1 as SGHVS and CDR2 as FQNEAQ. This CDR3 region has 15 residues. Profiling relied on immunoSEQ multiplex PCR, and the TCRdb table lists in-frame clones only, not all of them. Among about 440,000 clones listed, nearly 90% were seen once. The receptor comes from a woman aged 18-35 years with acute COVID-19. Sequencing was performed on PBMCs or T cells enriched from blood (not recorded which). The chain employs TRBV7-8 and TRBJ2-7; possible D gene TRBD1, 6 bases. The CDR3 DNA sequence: TGTGCCAGCAGCTTAGAAGGGGGAGTGGCCTACGAGCAGTACTTC. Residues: CASSLEGGVAYEQYF. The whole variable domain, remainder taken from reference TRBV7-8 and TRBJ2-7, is GAGVSQSPRYKVAKRGQDVALRCDPISGHVSLFWYQQALGQGPEFLTYFQNEAQLDKSGLPSDRFFAERPEGSVSTLKIQRTQQEDSAVYLCASSLEGGVAYEQYFGPGTRLTVT.